The clone carrying this T cell receptor (beta chain) came up a few times. Its antigen is still unknown. The CDR3 has 15 amino acids. The germline V gene has CDR1 MGHRA and CDR2 YSYEKL. Trimming pared 5 bases from V and 1 base from J, leaving 14 bases between. The data were obtained in a study of response to subunit inactivated influenza vaccine. Study findings and constraints: The authors offered the suggestion that each seasonal influenza vaccination recruits few new T cells.

Each CDR3 protein gets one entry after TCRdb re-called the RT-PCR reads with MiXCR. The sample contains about 800,000 distinct CDR3 sequences, less than 25% of which appear only once. This clonotype was sampled from a man in his fifties who received an inactivated influenza vaccine. Specimen: PBMCs from blood, collected more than 4 days after vaccination. The chain recombines TRBV4-1 with TRBJ1-1; possible D gene TRBD1, 6 bases. The DNA of the CDR3 is TGCGCCAGCAGCGGCCGGGGGCTGGCGAACACTGAAGCTTTCTTT. Translated: CASSGRGLANTEAFF.